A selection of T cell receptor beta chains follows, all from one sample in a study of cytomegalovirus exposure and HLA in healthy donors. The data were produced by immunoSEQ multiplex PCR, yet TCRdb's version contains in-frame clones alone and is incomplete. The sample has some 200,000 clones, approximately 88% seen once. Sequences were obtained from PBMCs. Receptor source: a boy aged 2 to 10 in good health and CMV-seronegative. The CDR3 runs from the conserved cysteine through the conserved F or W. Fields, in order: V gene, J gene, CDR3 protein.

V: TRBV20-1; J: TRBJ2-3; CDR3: CSALQDTQYF
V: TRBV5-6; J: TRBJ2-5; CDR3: CASSLALRAQETQYF
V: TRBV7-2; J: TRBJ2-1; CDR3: CASSFAGTWQFF
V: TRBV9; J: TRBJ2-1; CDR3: CASSMVGSDEQFF
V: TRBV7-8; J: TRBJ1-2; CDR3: CASSLSTGGRGYTF
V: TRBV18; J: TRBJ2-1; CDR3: CASSPLGGSSYNEQFF
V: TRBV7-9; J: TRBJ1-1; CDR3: CASSLVTEREAFF
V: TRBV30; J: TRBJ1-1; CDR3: CASNRGRDTEAFF
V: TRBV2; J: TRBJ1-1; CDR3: CASSPQGAGTEAFF
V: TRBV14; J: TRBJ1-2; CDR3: CASSPHRASLYLYTF
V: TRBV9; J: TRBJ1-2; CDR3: CASSDRQGINYGYTF
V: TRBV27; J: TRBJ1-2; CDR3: CASSYTVYTGQGNYGYTF
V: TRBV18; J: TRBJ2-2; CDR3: CASSPTANTGELFF
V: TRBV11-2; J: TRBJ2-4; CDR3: CASSPRRLADRAKNIQYF
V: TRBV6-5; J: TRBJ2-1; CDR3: CASSYLTSRGINEQFF
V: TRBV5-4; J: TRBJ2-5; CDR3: CASSLSRASLQETQYF
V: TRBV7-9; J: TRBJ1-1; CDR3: CASSYEDRSGQAFF
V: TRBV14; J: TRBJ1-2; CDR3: CASSPRPSGGYTF
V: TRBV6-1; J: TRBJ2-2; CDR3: CASSEGTVAGELFF
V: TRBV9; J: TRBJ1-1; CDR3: CASSIQGAENTEAFF
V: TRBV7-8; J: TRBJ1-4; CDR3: CASSLWGRRTNEKLFF
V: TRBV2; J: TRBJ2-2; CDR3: CASSVLNTGELFF
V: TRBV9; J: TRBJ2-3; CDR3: CASSPGGAGEDTQYF
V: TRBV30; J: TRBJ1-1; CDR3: CAWSRGTEAFF
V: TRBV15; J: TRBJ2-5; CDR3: CATSRATSRETQYF
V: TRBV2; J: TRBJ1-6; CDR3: CASIIGQDAGNLSPLHF
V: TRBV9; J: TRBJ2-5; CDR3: CASSPGAGGAETQYF
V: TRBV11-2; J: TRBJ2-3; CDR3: CASSLNLAGGFSTDTQYF
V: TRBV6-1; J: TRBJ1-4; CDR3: CASRTGDANEKLFF